The clone carrying this T cell receptor (beta chain) appeared many times. The data stem from a study of T cells in Graves' hyperthyroidism and ophthalmopathy. RNA transcripts served as the template for amplifying TCR beta CDR3 regions. During a first-round RT-PCR of the TCR CDR3, the HTBI primer set was used. TCRdb itself ran the multiplex PCR reads through MiXCR, one entry per CDR3 protein. There are around 450,000 distinct CDR3 sequences in the sample; approximately 15% occur only once, and almost 8% lies in the top ten. This TCR derives from a woman aged 18-30 years with Graves' hyperthyroidism. The source material was blood.

CDR3 bases: TGTGCCAGCAGTTTACAAACAGCATTTAATGAAAAACTGTTTTTT. Translating it yields CASSLQTAFNEKLFF. The V call is TRBV12-3 or TRBV12-4, the J call TRBJ1-4; D remains unclear. Between the trimmed V and J ends, which lost 2 bases and 4 bases, there was a span of 11 bases. The length of the CDR3 is 15 residues.